This T cell receptor beta chain emerged from a study of shared clonotypes between healthy human individuals. Study-wide background: The donors, a couple of women and three men, were aged 18 to 49.

This clone was counted only a few times. Its antigen is as yet unknown. Findings of the study overall: Sampling used blood alone; tissue repertoires probably differ. Incomplete sequencing of sorted subsets was indicated by rarefaction despite large depth.

Sequencing used immunoSEQ multiplex PCR; TCRdb keeps in-frame clones, though not all of them. Seen here are about 990,000 clones, 75% to 80% observed once, and the top ten hold roughly 0.61%. The clonotype was recovered from a man between 18 and 35 years old in good health. Some clones in this sample may be carry-over from other donors' samples. The sequenced sample was memory CD4+ T cells from PBMCs. The subset here: CD45RA-negative fraction.

The CDR3 DNA reads as TGTGCCAGCAGCTCCAGAGGGGCTGCAACTAATGAAAAACTGTTTTTT. This encodes CASSSRGAATNEKLFF. This sequence joins TRBV7-9 and TRBJ1-4; weak D call: TRBD1 (5 bases). The CDR3 covers 16 residues. Germline V lookup: CDR1 SEHNR, CDR2 FQNEAQ (reference sequence). Trimming stripped 4 bases from V and 0 bases from J, with 12 bases between.